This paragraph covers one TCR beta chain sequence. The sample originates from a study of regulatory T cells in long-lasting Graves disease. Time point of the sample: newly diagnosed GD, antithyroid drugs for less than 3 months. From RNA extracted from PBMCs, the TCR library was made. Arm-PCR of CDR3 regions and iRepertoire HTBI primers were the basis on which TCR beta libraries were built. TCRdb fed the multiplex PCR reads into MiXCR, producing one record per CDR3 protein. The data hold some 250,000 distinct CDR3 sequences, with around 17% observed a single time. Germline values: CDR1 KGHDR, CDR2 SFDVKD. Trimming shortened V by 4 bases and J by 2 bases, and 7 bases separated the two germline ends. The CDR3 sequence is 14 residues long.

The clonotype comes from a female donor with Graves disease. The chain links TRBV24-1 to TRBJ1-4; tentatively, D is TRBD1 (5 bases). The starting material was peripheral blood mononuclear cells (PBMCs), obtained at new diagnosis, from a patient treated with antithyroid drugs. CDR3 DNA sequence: TGTGCCACCAGTGAGGGGCCCACTAATGAAAAACTGTTTTTT. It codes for CATSEGPTNEKLFF.